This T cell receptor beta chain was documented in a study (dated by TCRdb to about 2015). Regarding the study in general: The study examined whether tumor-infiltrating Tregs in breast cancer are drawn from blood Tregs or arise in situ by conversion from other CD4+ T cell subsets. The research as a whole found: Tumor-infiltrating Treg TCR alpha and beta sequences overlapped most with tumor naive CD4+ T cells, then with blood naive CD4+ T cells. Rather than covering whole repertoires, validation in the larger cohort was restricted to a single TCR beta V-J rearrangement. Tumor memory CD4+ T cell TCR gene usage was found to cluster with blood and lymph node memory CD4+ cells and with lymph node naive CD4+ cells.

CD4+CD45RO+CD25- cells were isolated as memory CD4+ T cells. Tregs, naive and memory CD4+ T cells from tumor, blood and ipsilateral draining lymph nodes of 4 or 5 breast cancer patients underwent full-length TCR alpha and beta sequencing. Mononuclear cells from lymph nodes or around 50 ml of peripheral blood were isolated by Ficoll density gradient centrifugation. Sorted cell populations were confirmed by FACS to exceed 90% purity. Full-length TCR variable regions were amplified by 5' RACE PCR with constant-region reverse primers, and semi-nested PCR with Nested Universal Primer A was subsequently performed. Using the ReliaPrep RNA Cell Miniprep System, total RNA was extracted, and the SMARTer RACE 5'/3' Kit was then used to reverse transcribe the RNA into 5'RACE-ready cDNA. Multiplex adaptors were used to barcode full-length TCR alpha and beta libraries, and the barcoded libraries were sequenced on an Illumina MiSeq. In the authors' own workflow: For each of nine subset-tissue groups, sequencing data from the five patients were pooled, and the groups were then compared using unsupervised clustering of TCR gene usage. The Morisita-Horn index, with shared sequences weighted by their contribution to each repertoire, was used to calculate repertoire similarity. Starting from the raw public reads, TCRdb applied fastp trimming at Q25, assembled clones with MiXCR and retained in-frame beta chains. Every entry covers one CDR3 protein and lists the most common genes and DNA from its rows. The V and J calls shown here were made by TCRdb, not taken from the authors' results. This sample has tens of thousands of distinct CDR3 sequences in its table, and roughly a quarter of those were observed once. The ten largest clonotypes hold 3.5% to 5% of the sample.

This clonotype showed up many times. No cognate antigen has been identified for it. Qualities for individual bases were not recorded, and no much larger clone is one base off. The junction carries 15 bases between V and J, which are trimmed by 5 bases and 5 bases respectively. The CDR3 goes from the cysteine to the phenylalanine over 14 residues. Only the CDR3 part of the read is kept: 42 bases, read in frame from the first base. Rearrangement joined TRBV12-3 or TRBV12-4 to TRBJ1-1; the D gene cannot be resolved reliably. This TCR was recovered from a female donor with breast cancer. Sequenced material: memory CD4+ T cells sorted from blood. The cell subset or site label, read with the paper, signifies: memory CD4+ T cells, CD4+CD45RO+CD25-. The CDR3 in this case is CASSQAGMGTEAFF. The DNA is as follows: TGTGCCAGCAGTCAGGCGGGCATGGGGACTGAAGCTTTCTTT.